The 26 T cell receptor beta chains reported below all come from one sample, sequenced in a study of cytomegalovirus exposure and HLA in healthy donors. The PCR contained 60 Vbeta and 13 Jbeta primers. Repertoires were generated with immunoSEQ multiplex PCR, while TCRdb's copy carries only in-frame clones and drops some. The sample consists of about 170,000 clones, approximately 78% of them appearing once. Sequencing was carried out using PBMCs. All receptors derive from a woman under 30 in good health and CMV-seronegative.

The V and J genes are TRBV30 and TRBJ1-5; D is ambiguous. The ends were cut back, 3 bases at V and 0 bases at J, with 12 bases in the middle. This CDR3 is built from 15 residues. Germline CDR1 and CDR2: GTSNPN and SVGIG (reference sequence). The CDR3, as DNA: TGTGCCTGGAGCTCCGTACAAAATAGCAATCAGCCCCAGCATTTT. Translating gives CAWSSVQNSNQPQHF.

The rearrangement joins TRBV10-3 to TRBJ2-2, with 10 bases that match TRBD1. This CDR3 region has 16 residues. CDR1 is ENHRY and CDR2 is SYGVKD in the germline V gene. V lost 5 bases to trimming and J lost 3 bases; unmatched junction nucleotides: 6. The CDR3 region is CAISPGQGVDTGELFF. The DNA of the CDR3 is TGTGCCATCAGTCCTGGACAGGGGGTGGACACCGGGGAGCTGTTTTTT.

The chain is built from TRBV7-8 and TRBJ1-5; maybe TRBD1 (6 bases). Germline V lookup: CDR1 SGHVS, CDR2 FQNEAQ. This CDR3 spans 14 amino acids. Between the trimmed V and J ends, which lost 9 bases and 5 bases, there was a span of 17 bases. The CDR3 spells CASTRGDKYQPQHF. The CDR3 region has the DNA TGTGCCAGTACCCGGGGGGACAAGTATCAGCCCCAGCATTTT.

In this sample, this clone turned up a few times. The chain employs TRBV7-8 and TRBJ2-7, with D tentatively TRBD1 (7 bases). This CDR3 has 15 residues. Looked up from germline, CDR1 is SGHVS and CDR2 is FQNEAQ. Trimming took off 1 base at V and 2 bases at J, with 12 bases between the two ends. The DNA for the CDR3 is TGTGCCAGCAGCTTAGTGGAGGGGGCGGCCTACGAGCAGTACTTC. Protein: CASSLVEGAAYEQYF.

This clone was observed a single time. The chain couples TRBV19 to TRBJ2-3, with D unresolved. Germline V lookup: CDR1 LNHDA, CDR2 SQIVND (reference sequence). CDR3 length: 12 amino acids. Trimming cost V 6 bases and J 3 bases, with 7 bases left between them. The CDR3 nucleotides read TGTGCCAGTAGCCTATCGACAGATACGCAGTATTTT. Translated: CASSLSTDTQYF.

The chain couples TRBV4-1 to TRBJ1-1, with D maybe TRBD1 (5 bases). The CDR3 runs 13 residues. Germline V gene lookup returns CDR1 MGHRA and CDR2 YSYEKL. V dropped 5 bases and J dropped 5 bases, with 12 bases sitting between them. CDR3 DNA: TGCGCCAGCAGCTCCCGGGGGGAAACTGAAGCTTTCTTT. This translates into CASSSRGETEAFF.

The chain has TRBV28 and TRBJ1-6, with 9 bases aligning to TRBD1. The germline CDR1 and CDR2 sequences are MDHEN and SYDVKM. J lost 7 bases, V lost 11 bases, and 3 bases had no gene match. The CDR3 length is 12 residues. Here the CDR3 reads CAWGQGNSPLHF. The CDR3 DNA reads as TGTGCCTGGGGACAGGGCAATTCACCCCTCCACTTT.

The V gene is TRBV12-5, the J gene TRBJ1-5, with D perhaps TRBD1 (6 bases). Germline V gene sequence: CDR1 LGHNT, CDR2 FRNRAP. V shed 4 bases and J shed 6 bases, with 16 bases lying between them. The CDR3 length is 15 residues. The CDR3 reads CASGSPPRDTQPQHF. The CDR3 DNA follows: TGTGCTAGTGGTTCCCCCCCCAGGGACACTCAGCCCCAGCATTTT.

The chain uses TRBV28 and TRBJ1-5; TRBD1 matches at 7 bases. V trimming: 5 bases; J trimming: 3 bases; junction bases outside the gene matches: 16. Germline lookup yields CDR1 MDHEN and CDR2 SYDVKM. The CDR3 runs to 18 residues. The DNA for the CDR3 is TGTGCCAGCAGTCTACCCCGACTGTCCGGGACAGACAATCAGCCCCAGCATTTT. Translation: CASSLPRLSGTDNQPQHF.

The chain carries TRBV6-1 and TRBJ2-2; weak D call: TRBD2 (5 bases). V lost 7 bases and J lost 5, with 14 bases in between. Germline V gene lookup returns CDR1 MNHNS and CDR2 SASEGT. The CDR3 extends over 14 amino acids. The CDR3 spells CASIGWELTGELFF. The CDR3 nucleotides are TGTGCCAGCATCGGGTGGGAGCTAACCGGGGAGCTGTTTTTT.

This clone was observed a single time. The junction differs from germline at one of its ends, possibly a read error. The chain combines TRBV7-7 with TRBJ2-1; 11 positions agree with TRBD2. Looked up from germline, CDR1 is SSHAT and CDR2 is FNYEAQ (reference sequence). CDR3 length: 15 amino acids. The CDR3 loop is CASSLLAGAGGEQFF. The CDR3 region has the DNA TGTGCTAGCAGCTTACTAGCGGGAGCTGGGGGTGAGCAGTTCTTC.

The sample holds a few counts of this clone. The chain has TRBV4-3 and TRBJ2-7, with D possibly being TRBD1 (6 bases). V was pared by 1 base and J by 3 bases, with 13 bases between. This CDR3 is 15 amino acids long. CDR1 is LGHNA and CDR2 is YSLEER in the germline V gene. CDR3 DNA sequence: TGCGCCAGCAGCCAAGCTCAGGGGATTTTCTACGAGCAGTACTTC. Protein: CASSQAQGIFYEQYF.

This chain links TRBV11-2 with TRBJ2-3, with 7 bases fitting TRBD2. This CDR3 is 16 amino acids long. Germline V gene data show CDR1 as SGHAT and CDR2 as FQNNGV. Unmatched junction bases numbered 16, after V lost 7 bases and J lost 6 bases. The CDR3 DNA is TGTGCCAGCACCCGATCGCGGGAGTTTGCTGCCGATACGCAGTATTTT. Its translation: CASTRSREFAADTQYF.

CDR3 nucleotides: TGTGCCAGCAGTGAGGACAGGGGTAACTATGGCTACACCTTC. Residues: CASSEDRGNYGYTF. The chain recombines TRBV28 with TRBJ1-2; 9 bases fit TRBD1. Unmatched junction bases numbered 2, after V lost 5 bases and J lost 1 base. This CDR3 spans 14 amino acids. Germline CDR1 is MDHEN and CDR2 is SYDVKM.

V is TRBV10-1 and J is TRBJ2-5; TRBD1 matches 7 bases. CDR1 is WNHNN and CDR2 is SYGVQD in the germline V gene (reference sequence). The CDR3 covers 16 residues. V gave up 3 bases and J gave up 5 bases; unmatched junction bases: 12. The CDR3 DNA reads TGCGCCAGCAGTGATTTTACAGGGGACGTCGAGGAGACCCAGTACTTC. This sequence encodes CASSDFTGDVEETQYF.

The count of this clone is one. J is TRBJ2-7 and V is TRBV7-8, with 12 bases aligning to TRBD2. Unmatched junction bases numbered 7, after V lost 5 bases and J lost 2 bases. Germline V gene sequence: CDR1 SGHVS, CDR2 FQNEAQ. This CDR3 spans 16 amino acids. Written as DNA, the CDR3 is TGTGCCAGCAGCCTCAATCTAGCGGGAGGGACCTACGAGCAGTACTTC. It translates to CASSLNLAGGTYEQYF. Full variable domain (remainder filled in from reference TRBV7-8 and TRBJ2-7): GAGVSQSPRYKVAKRGQDVALRCDPISGHVSLFWYQQALGQGPEFLTYFQNEAQLDKSGLPSDRFFAERPEGSVSTLKIQRTQQEDSAVYLCASSLNLAGGTYEQYFGPGTRLTVT.

The CDR3 reads CASSLGTDYNEQFF. The CDR3 DNA is TGTGCCAGCAGTTTAGGGACAGATTACAATGAGCAGTTCTTC. The chain has TRBV27 and TRBJ2-1; 7 nucleotides align to TRBD1. V was pared by 2 bases and J by 4 bases, with 2 bases of the junction left unmatched. Germline CDR1 and CDR2: MNHEY and SMNVEV (reference sequence). This CDR3 has 14 amino acids.

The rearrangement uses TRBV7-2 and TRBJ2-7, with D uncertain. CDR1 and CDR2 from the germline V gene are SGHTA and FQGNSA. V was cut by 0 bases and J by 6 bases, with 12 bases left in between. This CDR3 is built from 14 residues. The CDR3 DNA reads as TGTGCCAGCAGCTTAGCGGGCCAACCGCGCGAGCAGTACTTC. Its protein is CASSLAGQPREQYF.

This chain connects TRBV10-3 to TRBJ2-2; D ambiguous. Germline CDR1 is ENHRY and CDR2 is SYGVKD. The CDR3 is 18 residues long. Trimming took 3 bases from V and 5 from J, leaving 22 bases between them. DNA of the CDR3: TGTGCCATCAGTGACGATCCCCCCGGAGAGAGTGGGACCGGGGAGCTGTTTTTT. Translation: CAISDDPPGESGTGELFF.

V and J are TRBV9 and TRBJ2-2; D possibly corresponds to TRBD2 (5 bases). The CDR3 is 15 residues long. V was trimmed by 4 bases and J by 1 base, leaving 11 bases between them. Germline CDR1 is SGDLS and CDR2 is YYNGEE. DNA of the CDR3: TGTGCCAGCAGCTCGACCGCGGGGAACACCGGGGAGCTGTTTTTT. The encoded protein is CASSSTAGNTGELFF.

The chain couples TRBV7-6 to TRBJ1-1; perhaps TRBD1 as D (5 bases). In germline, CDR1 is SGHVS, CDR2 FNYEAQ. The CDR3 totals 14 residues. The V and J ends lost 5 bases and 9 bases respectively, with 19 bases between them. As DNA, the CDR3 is TGTGCCAGCAGCGAAACGGGCAGGGAGGGTAAAGCTTTCTTT. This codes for CASSETGREGKAFF.

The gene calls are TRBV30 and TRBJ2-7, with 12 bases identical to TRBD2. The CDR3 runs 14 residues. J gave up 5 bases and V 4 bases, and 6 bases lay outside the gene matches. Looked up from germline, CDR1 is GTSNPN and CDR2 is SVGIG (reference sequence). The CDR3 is CAWTLTSGSDEQYF. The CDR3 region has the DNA TGTGCCTGGACCCTGACTAGCGGGAGTGACGAGCAGTACTTC.

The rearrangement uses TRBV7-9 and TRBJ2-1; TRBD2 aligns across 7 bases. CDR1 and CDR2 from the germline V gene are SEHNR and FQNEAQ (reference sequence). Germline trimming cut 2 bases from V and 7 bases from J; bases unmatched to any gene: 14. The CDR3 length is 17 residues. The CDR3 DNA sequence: TGTGCCAGCAGCTTACCGGCGGGAGCAGTTTCATCGAATGAGCAGTTCTTC. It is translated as CASSLPAGAVSSNEQFF. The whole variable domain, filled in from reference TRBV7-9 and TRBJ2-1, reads DTGVSQNPRHKITKRGQNVTFRCDPISEHNRLYWYRQTLGQGPEFLTYFQNEAQLEKSRLLSDRFSAERPKGSFSTLEIQRTEQGDSAMYLCASSLPAGAVSSNEQFFGPGTRLTVL.

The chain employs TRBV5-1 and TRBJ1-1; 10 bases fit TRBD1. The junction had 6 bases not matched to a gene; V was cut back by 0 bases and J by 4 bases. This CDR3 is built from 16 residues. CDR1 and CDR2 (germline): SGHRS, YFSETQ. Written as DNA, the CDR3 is TGCGCCAGCAGCTTGGGAGGGACAGGGGCGTTCACTGAAGCTTTCTTT. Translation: CASSLGGTGAFTEAFF.

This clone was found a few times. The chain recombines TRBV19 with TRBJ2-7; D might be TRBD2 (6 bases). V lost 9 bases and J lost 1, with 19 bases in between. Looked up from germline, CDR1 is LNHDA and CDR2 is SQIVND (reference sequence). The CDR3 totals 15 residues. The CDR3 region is CASSLSGGVSYEQYF. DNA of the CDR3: TGTGCCAGCAGTCTATCTGGCGGGGTTTCCTACGAGCAGTACTTC.

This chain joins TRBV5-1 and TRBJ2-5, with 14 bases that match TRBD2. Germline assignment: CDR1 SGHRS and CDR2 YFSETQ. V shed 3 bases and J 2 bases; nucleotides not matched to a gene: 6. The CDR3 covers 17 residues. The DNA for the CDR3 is TGCGCCAGCAGCTCGGGACTAGCGGGAGTGGAGCAAGAGACCCAGTACTTC. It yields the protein CASSSGLAGVEQETQYF.